These 20 T cell receptor beta chains came from one sample sequenced in a study of T cells after posttransplantation cyclophosphamide. Generated by immunoSEQ multiplex PCR, the TCRdb table keeps only in-frame clones and is missing some. This repertoire holds under 50,000 clones, and none appear only once. Sequenced input: PBMCs. The receptors shown here come from a man aged 35-49 years in good health, CMV-negative, and a related stem cell transplant donor.

This clone was detected many times. The chain employs TRBV9 and TRBJ2-1; D is unclear. The V and J ends lost 3 bases and 9 bases respectively, with 7 bases between them. The germline V gene encodes CDR1 SGDLS and CDR2 YYNGEE. The CDR3 runs 11 residues. Here the CDR3 DNA reads TGTGCCAGCAGCGCTAGTCGTGAGCAGTTCTTC. It yields the protein CASSASREQFF.

At least ten counts were recorded for this clone. This chain uses TRBV7-2 with TRBJ1-5; possible D gene TRBD1, 6 bases. Germline values: CDR1 SGHTA, CDR2 FQGNSA. The CDR3 runs to 15 residues. The V end lost 6 bases, the J end lost 1 base, and 13 bases lay between the germline ends. CDR3 bases: TGTGCCAGCAGTTTTACAGGGCCGAGCAATCAGCCCCAGCATTTT. Translated: CASSFTGPSNQPQHF.

This clone has ten or more counts. The genes are TRBV6-6 and TRBJ1-1, with TRBD1 identical over 7 bases. This CDR3 region has 14 residues. V gave up 5 bases and J gave up 4 bases; unmatched junction bases: 7. Germline assignment: CDR1 MNHNY and CDR2 SVGAGI (reference sequence). CDR3 DNA sequence: TGTGCCAGCAGTAACGGACAGGATGGCACTGAAGCTTTCTTT. Its translation: CASSNGQDGTEAFF.

Ten or more counts support this clone. V gene TRBV2 combines with J gene TRBJ2-7; D not certain. Trimming took 3 bases from V and 4 from J, leaving 7 bases between them. The CDR3 has 12 residues. Germline V gives CDR1 SNHLY, CDR2 FYNNEI. For the CDR3, the DNA is TGTGCCAGCAGTGACAGGTCTTACGAGCAGTACTTC. Translated, it gives CASSDRSYEQYF. The variable domain in full, completed from reference TRBV2 and TRBJ2-7, reads EPEVTQTPSHQVTQMGQEVILRCVPISNHLYFYWYRQILGQKVEFLVSFYNNEISEKSEIFDDQFSVERPDGSNFTLKIRSTKLEDSAMYFCASSDRSYEQYFGPGTRLTVT.

This clone was picked up many times. The chain carries TRBV10-3 and TRBJ2-7; TRBD2 matches 8 bases. This CDR3 is 12 amino acids long. J lost 5 bases, V lost 7 bases, and 4 bases had no gene match. The V gene's germline CDR1 is ENHRY and CDR2 SYGVKD. This chain's CDR3 is CAIMSSGDEQYF. The CDR3 nucleotides are TGTGCCATCATGAGTAGCGGGGACGAGCAGTACTTC.

J is TRBJ2-5 and V is TRBV18, with 8 bases matching TRBD1. The closer fit of TRBJ2-7 to the DNA end suggests the J call may be wrong. Germline V gene sequence: CDR1 KGHSH, CDR2 LQKENI. The CDR3 is made up of 15 amino acids. CDR3 amino acids: CASSPWDRRSYEQYF. CDR3 bases: TGTGCCAGCTCACCATGGGACAGGCGTTCCTACGAGCAGTACTTC.

Ten or more counts support this clone. The chain carries TRBV11-3 and TRBJ2-1, with D tentatively TRBD1 (5 bases). Germline lookup yields CDR1 SGHNT and CDR2 YENEEA. The CDR3 runs to 15 residues. Trimming cost V 0 bases and J 4 bases, with 10 bases left between them. CDR3 in DNA: TGTGCCAGCAGCTTAGATCGCCAGGGTTACAATGAGCAGTTCTTC. Protein sequence: CASSLDRQGYNEQFF.

This clone occurred many times. The J gene is TRBJ2-2, the V gene TRBV28; 10 nucleotides agree with TRBD2. The germline gives CDR1 MDHEN, CDR2 SYDVKM. The length of the CDR3 is 15 residues. The J segment lost 7 bases and the V segment lost 2 bases, leaving 4 bases of the junction unmatched. CDR3 sequence: CASSLTSGMVGELFF. As DNA, the CDR3 is TGTGCCAGCAGTTTAACTAGCGGGATGGTCGGGGAGCTGTTTTTT.

This clone has at least ten counts. The junction departs from germline at one end; a sequencing error may be responsible. The chain carries TRBV30 and TRBJ2-7, with a weak D call TRBD1 (5 bases). The germline gives CDR1 GTSNPN, CDR2 SVGIG (reference sequence). The CDR3 runs 13 residues. CDR3 in amino acids: CAWSASPQGVRNF. The CDR3 DNA reads as TGTGCCTGGAGTGCGTCCCCCCAGGGTGTAAGGAACTTC. The variable domain in full, completed from reference TRBV30 and TRBJ2-7, reads SQTIHQWPATLVQPVGSPLSLECTVEGTSNPNLYWYRQAAGRGLQLLFYSVGIGQISSEVPQNLSASRPQDRQFILSSKKLLLSDSGFYLCAWSASPQGVRNFGPGTRLTVT.

This clone turned up a few times. This chain links TRBV13 with TRBJ2-5; D gene unclear. The DNA end lines up better with TRBJ2-7; the J call may be wrong. The CDR3 has 12 amino acids. Germline values: CDR1 PRHDT, CDR2 FYEKMQ (reference sequence). The CDR3 coding sequence is TGTGCCAGCAGCTCAGACGACTACGAGCAGTACTTC. Translating it yields CASSSDDYEQYF.

This clone was picked up many times. This chain joins TRBV13 and TRBJ1-1; no firm D call. With 0 bases removed from V and 8 bases from J, the gap between germline ends came to 10 bases. The CDR3 is 13 residues long. Germline V lookup: CDR1 PRHDT, CDR2 FYEKMQ (reference sequence). In DNA, the CDR3 is TGTGCCAGCAGCTTAGGGAGGGCGACCGAAGCTTTCTTT. It translates to CASSLGRATEAFF.

This clone was detected ten times or more. This chain joins TRBV5-1 and TRBJ2-5, with a weak D call TRBD2 (6 bases). This CDR3 spans 16 amino acids. V lost 4 bases to trimming and J lost 3 bases, with 19 bases between them. The V gene's germline CDR1 is SGHRS and CDR2 YFSETQ. The CDR3 region has the DNA TGCGCCAGCAGCGGCGGCCCGGGACTTTCAAAAGAGACCCAGTACTTC. It codes for CASSGGPGLSKETQYF.

A few counts support this clone. The chain carries TRBV6-5 and TRBJ1-1; no definite D call. The germline V gene has CDR1 MNHEY and CDR2 SVGAGI. The V end lost 5 bases, the J end lost 1 base, and 11 bases lay between the germline ends. The CDR3 runs 14 residues. The CDR3 loop is CASSAQEPNTEAFF. In DNA form, the CDR3 reads TGTGCCAGCAGTGCCCAGGAACCGAACACTGAAGCTTTCTTT.

This clone came up many times. This sequence joins TRBV7-2 and TRBJ2-7; tentatively, D is TRBD2 (6 bases). CDR3 size: 18 residues. The V gene lost 5 bases and the J gene lost 3 bases, with 26 bases spanning the gap. The germline V gene encodes CDR1 SGHTA and CDR2 FQGNSA. DNA of the CDR3: TGTGCCAGCAGCGCCGCGGGAAGGTCCAGCCTACTCTACTACGAGCAGTACTTC. It specifies CASSAAGRSSLLYYEQYF.

This clone occurred many times. The genes are TRBV28 and TRBJ2-7, with D hard to call. The CDR3 length is 12 residues. The V end lost 6 bases, the J end lost 2 bases, and 8 bases lay between the germline ends. In germline, CDR1 is MDHEN, CDR2 SYDVKM. The CDR3: CASRHSTYEQYF. CDR3 nucleotides: TGTGCCAGCAGGCACTCCACCTACGAGCAGTACTTC.

This clone was recorded at least ten times. The genes are TRBV6-5 and TRBJ2-7; D ambiguous. Trimming shortened V by 6 bases and J by 3 bases, and 18 bases separated the two germline ends. The CDR3 consists of 15 residues. Germline CDR1 reads MNHEY; CDR2 reads SVGAGI. DNA for the CDR3: TGTGCCAGCAGACCGCCCTCATGGCCGGGCTACGAGCAGTACTTC. Translating gives CASRPPSWPGYEQYF.

This clone was seen repeatedly, ten times or more. The V gene is TRBV7-9, the J gene TRBJ2-3, with D possibly being TRBD2 (5 bases). V was trimmed by 5 bases and J by 4 bases, leaving 16 bases between them. The CDR3 is made up of 15 amino acids. The germline CDR1 and CDR2 sequences are SEHNR and FQNEAQ (reference sequence). The CDR3: CASSPPGSGADTQYF. Written as DNA, the CDR3 is TGTGCCAGCAGCCCCCCGGGGTCAGGAGCAGATACGCAGTATTTT.

There are many counts of this clone. This CDR3 reads CASEPAQVGSYEQYF. DNA for the CDR3: TGTGCCAGCGAACCCGCTCAGGTTGGGAGCTATGAGCAGTACTTC. This sequence joins TRBV7-2 and TRBJ2-7, with D maybe TRBD2 (5 bases). CDR3 length equals 15 residues. V was pared by 8 bases and J by 7 bases, with 24 bases between. CDR1 and CDR2 (germline): SGHTA, FQGNSA.

This clone was seen ten or more times. The chain combines TRBV10-3 with TRBJ2-2, with 10 bases that match TRBD1. The CDR3 covers 15 residues. The germline gives CDR1 ENHRY, CDR2 SYGVKD. With 8 bases clipped from V and 5 bases from J, the junction kept 8 bases outside the gene matches. The CDR3 bases are TGTGCCATCGGACTCGGGACAGGGGAAACCGGGGAGCTGTTTTTT. Amino acid sequence: CAIGLGTGETGELFF.

J is TRBJ1-6 and V is TRBV21-1; no DNA check was done on the table's D call, TRBD1. TRBV21-1 is termed a pseudogene. There are 15 residues in the CDR3. CDR3 protein: CASSKFVNRNSPLHF. CDR3 DNA: TGTGCCAGCAGCAAATTCGTGAACAGAAATTCACCCCTCCACTTT.